These 22 T cell receptor beta chains were all obtained from the same sample, sequenced in a study of Tregs in tolerant kidney transplant recipients. Libraries were prepared by immunoSEQ multiplex PCR; TCRdb keeps only in-frame clonotypes and omits some of them. The sample shows roughly 68,000 clones, 84% of them seen only once. The sample was CD4+ T cells from blood. The source of these receptors is a human donor in good health.

This clone occurred a few times. The chain is built from TRBV6-4 and TRBJ2-5; TRBD2 is a possible D gene (6 bases). Germline V gives CDR1 MRHNA, CDR2 SNTAGT. The germline V and J ends were trimmed by 5 bases and 3 bases, with 19 bases remaining between them. The CDR3 runs 16 residues. The CDR3 DNA is TGTGCCAGCAGTACCACCCAGGAGGGGCGGGAAGAGACCCAGTACTTC. Its protein is CASSTTQEGREETQYF.

The chain joins TRBV6-4 to TRBJ2-1; D possibly corresponds to TRBD1 (6 bases). V lost 7 bases and J 8 bases, leaving 30 bases between the germline ends. Germline loops: CDR1 MRHNA, CDR2 SNTAGT. This CDR3 region has 18 residues. The CDR3 loop is CASTDPSSGTKGVDEQFF. In nucleotides, the CDR3 is TGTGCCAGCACCGACCCCTCATCGGGGACAAAGGGAGTGGATGAGCAGTTCTTC.

The gene calls are TRBV7-2 and TRBJ2-7; TRBD2 agrees at 13 bases. After removal of 0 bases from V and 7 bases from J, the junction contained 3 bases not matched to a gene. This CDR3 region has 15 residues. Germline V CDR1 and CDR2: SGHTA, FQGNSA. The CDR3 reads CASSLAPGLAGEQYF. The CDR3 nucleotides are TGTGCCAGCAGCTTAGCGCCGGGACTAGCGGGAGAGCAGTACTTC.

The V and J genes are TRBV5-1 and TRBJ2-5; 8 bases are shared with TRBD1. V trimming: 5 bases; J trimming: 5 bases; junction bases outside the gene matches: 11. The CDR3 is made up of 15 amino acids. Germline assignment: CDR1 SGHRS and CDR2 YFSETQ. The CDR3 loop reads CASRSQQGDGETQYF. CDR3 sequence (DNA): TGCGCCAGCAGGTCCCAACAGGGGGACGGGGAGACCCAGTACTTC. Full variable domain (remainder filled in from reference TRBV5-1 and TRBJ2-5): KAGVTQTPRYLIKTRGQQVTLSCSPISGHRSVSWYQQTPGQGLQFLFEYFSETQRNKGNFPGRFSGRQFSNSRSEMNVSTLELGDSALYLCASRSQQGDGETQYFGPGTRLLVL.

CDR3 coding DNA: TGTGCCAGCAGTGGGGGGGGCCGTGGGGCAGATACGCAGTATTTT. It yields the protein CASSGGGRGADTQYF. V gene TRBV6-1 combines with J gene TRBJ2-3; a weak D match, TRBD2 (7 bases). Germline V gene data show CDR1 as MNHNS and CDR2 as SASEGT. This CDR3 is built from 15 residues. The V end was cut by 4 bases, the J end by 4 bases, with 15 bases between.

The chain joins TRBV9 to TRBJ2-2, with D possibly being TRBD1 (7 bases). The CDR3 spans 15 residues. Germline V CDR1 and CDR2: SGDLS, YYNGEE. Trimming took off 4 bases at V and 6 bases at J, with 16 bases between the two ends. The CDR3 DNA sequence: TGTGCCAGCAGCTCAGGGGGGTGGAAGGCCGGGGAGCTGTTTTTT. Protein sequence: CASSSGGWKAGELFF.

The CDR3 spells CASSENRGLDGYTF. The CDR3 coding sequence is TGTGCCAGCAGTGAGAACAGGGGGCTCGATGGCTACACCTTC. V gene TRBV2 combines with J gene TRBJ1-2, with 9 nucleotides matching TRBD1. The V gene end was trimmed by 3 bases and the J gene end by 6 bases; junction bases not matched to a gene: 5. Germline assignment: CDR1 SNHLY and CDR2 FYNNEI. The CDR3 loop spans 14 amino acids.

The chain uses TRBV4-2 and TRBJ2-3; 12 positions agree with TRBD2. V lost 4 bases, J lost 7 bases, and 9 bases stayed unmatched. Germline CDR1 is LGHNA and CDR2 is YNFKEQ. This CDR3 is built from 16 residues. The CDR3: CASSRSTSGRTNTQYF. CDR3 nucleotides: TGTGCCAGCAGCCGAAGTACTAGCGGGAGGACTAATACGCAGTATTTT.

V is TRBV18 and J is TRBJ2-2; D possibly corresponds to TRBD1 (5 bases). Trimming took off 2 bases at V and 4 bases at J, with 11 bases between the two ends. Germline V CDR1 and CDR2: KGHSH, LQKENI. This CDR3 has 15 amino acids. Here the CDR3 reads CASSPSQVGTGELFF. DNA of the CDR3: TGTGCCAGCTCACCATCACAGGTCGGCACCGGGGAGCTGTTTTTT.

The chain combines TRBV6-5 with TRBJ2-7; unclear D gene. The V gene's germline CDR1 is MNHEY and CDR2 SVGAGI. The CDR3 contains 14 residues. The ends were cut back, 0 bases at V and 1 base at J, with 7 bases in the middle. This CDR3 is CASSYSTNSYEQYF. The DNA for the CDR3 is TGTGCCAGCAGTTACTCGACGAATTCCTACGAGCAGTACTTC.

This clone was picked up one time. The gene calls are TRBV7-7 and TRBJ1-1; no reliable D call. V gave up 4 bases and J gave up 0 bases, with 6 bases separating them. CDR1 is SSHAT and CDR2 is FNYEAQ in the germline V gene (reference sequence). This CDR3 is built from 13 residues. CDR3 coding DNA: TGTGCCAGCAGCTCTCAGATGAACACTGAAGCTTTCTTT. This gives the protein CASSSQMNTEAFF.

V usage is TRBV30 and J usage is TRBJ1-2; 8 nucleotides align to TRBD1. Germline V gene sequence: CDR1 GTSNPN, CDR2 SVGIG (reference sequence). This CDR3 spans 13 amino acids. V dropped 2 bases and J dropped 10; count of bases not matched to a gene: 9. CDR3 sequence (DNA): TGTGCCTGGAGTTACGGGACAGGTGTGGTCTACACCTTC. Translating gives CAWSYGTGVVYTF.

In this sample, this clone turned up once. V is TRBV4-2 and J is TRBJ2-5; 9 bases align to TRBD2. Trimming took 0 bases from V and 5 from J; bases not matched to a gene: 10. The CDR3 extends over 17 amino acids. CDR1 LGHNA and CDR2 YNFKEQ come from the germline V gene. CDR3 sequence (DNA): TGTGCCAGCAGCCAAGATGGTTCCAGCGGGAGGTCGGAGACCCAGTACTTC. Amino acids: CASSQDGSSGRSETQYF.

The rearrangement uses TRBV19 and TRBJ2-3; perhaps TRBD2 as D (5 bases). Germline V gives CDR1 LNHDA, CDR2 SQIVND (reference sequence). CDR3 size: 15 residues. The V and J ends lost 5 bases and 5 bases respectively, with 17 bases between them. CDR3 region: CASSGGSARGDTQYF. CDR3 DNA: TGTGCCAGTAGTGGTGGTAGCGCCCGTGGAGATACGCAGTATTTT. Together with reference TRBV19 and TRBJ2-3, the CDR3 gives the full variable domain: DGGITQSPKYLFRKEGQNVTLSCEQNLNHDAMYWYRQDPGQGLRLIYYSQIVNDFQKGDIAEGYSVSREKKESFPLTVTSAQKNPTAFYLCASSGGSARGDTQYFGPGTRLTVL.

The CDR3 loop is CASSLGLGYNEQFF. The CDR3 DNA is TGTGCCAGCAGCCTCGGACTAGGCTACAATGAGCAGTTCTTC. The chain combines TRBV7-2 with TRBJ2-1, with 7 bases that match TRBD2. CDR3 length: 14 residues. J gave up 3 bases and V 5 bases, and 4 bases lay outside the gene matches. CDR1 is SGHTA and CDR2 is FQGNSA in the germline V gene.

The V gene is TRBV5-5, the J gene TRBJ1-2; TRBD1 matches at 12 bases. This CDR3 is 16 amino acids long. The V and J ends lost 5 bases and 5 bases, in that order; junction bases with no gene match: 10. The germline gives CDR1 SGHKS, CDR2 YYEKEE (reference sequence). In DNA, the CDR3 is TGTGCCAGCAGACCCCGTGGGGGACAGGGGGCGTATGGCTACACCTTC. Translating gives CASRPRGGQGAYGYTF.

This clone came up once. The chain is built from TRBV6-5 and TRBJ2-7, with TRBD1 matching 7 bases. With 8 bases clipped from V and 5 bases from J, the junction kept 6 bases outside the gene matches. Germline assignment: CDR1 MNHEY and CDR2 SVGAGI. CDR3 length: 12 amino acids. The CDR3, as DNA: TGTGCCAGCCACAGGGGCCGGGACGAGCAGTACTTC. Translated: CASHRGRDEQYF.

V gene TRBV6-1 combines with J gene TRBJ2-6, with D hard to call. V lost 7 bases and J 1 base, leaving 5 bases between the germline ends. The CDR3 extends over 13 amino acids. In germline, CDR1 is MNHNS, CDR2 SASEGT. CDR3: CASTLSGANVLTF. The CDR3 nucleotides are TGTGCCAGCACACTGTCTGGGGCCAACGTCCTGACTTTC.

The CDR3: CASSLMLQGYNGYTF. The CDR3 nucleotides are TGTGCCAGCAGCTTGATGTTACAGGGATACAATGGCTACACCTTC. The chain combines TRBV5-4 with TRBJ1-2; D perhaps matches TRBD1 (6 bases). CDR3 length: 15 amino acids. From germline, CDR1 is SGHNT and CDR2 YYREEE (reference sequence). The V end lost 1 base, the J end lost 6 bases, and 16 bases lay between the germline ends.

This clone was observed a few times. This chain uses TRBV27 with TRBJ2-7, with D perhaps given as TRBD1 or TRBD2 (5 bases each). Trimming left V 2 bases short and J 4 bases short, with 12 bases between. Germline V gene sequence: CDR1 MNHEY, CDR2 SMNVEV (reference sequence). This CDR3 has 14 amino acids. The CDR3 coding sequence is TGTGCCAGCAGTTTAGGTCGGGACGCATACGAGCAGTACTTC. It yields the protein CASSLGRDAYEQYF.

V is TRBV5-1 and J is TRBJ1-2, with unresolved D. CDR1 is SGHRS, CDR2 YFSETQ, per germline. The CDR3 loop spans 14 amino acids. Trimming cost V 0 bases and J 2 bases, with 8 bases left between them. The CDR3 DNA follows: TGCGCCAGCAGCTTGGCCTCCCAGAACTATGGCTACACCTTC. This gives the protein CASSLASQNYGYTF.

The chain employs TRBV9 and TRBJ2-2, with TRBD2 as a possible D gene (6 bases). This CDR3 region has 14 residues. Germline V gene lookup returns CDR1 SGDLS and CDR2 YYNGEE. Trimming took off 3 bases at V and 5 bases at J, with 11 bases between the two ends. The CDR3 sequence: CASSAGTSTGELFF. The CDR3 coding sequence is TGTGCCAGCAGCGCCGGGACTTCAACCGGGGAGCTGTTTTTT.